This T cell receptor beta chain was recovered during a study of T cells in Graves' hyperthyroidism and ophthalmopathy. Patients aged 18 to 65 with hyperthyroidism were newly diagnosed, with duration under 2 months. The study, taken as a whole, reports: Ophthalmopathy prediction by the model preceded onset by a median roughly 6 months. A model of 13 V-J pairs discriminated ophthalmopathy from stable hyperthyroidism.

Trimming took 5 bases from V and 0 from J; bases not matched to a gene: 7. The germline V gene has CDR1 MNHNS and CDR2 SASEGT. The CDR3 totals 16 residues. On this clonotype itself: Its target is unknown.

There were TCR beta CDR3 regions amplified from RNA transcripts. TCR CDR3 underwent first-round RT-PCR with the HTBI primer set. TCRdb used MiXCR to reprocess the multiplex PCR reads, holding one entry per CDR3 protein. The table has 530,000 or so distinct CDR3 sequences, under 60% seen once; the top ten hold roughly 8.2%. The V and J genes are TRBV6-1 and TRBJ2-3; 8 bases fit TRBD2. The sequenced sample consisted of peripheral blood or thyroid tissue (not recorded which). This receptor was obtained from a woman in her late teens or twenties with Graves' hyperthyroidism. CDR3 residues: CASSRGGGTSTDTQYF. CDR3 DNA: TGTGCCAGCAGTCGGGGGGGAGGAACTAGCACAGATACGCAGTATTTT.